These 25 T cell receptor beta chains share one sample of origin, sequenced in a study of cytomegalovirus exposure and HLA in healthy donors. TCRdb's table, derived via immunoSEQ multiplex PCR, lists solely in-frame clones and lacks some. Found here are a few hundred thousand clones, 90% of them singletons; the top ten hold about 0.36%. Sequenced sample: PBMCs. These receptors all come from a woman between 18 and 29 years old in good health and CMV-seronegative.

The chain combines TRBV7-8 with TRBJ2-5, with D tentatively TRBD1 (5 bases). The V gene's germline CDR1 is SGHVS and CDR2 FQNEAQ. The CDR3 totals 14 residues. V lost 0 bases to trimming and J lost 3 bases, with 8 bases between them. The CDR3 here is CASSLARGKETQYF. CDR3 coding DNA: TGTGCCAGCAGCTTAGCAAGGGGTAAAGAGACCCAGTACTTC.

The table lists this clone with a few counts. The rearrangement uses TRBV6-1 and TRBJ1-4; the D gene is possibly TRBD1 (6 bases). Germline V gene data show CDR1 as MNHNS and CDR2 as SASEGT. The CDR3 is 16 amino acids. V was pared by 1 base and J by 1 base, with 10 bases between. This CDR3 is CASSEVGGGTNEKLFF. The CDR3 nucleotides are TGTGCCAGCAGTGAAGTGGGAGGGGGAACTAATGAAAAACTGTTTTTT.

The V and J genes are TRBV2 and TRBJ1-5; TRBD1 matches 9 bases. The germline V gene has CDR1 SNHLY and CDR2 FYNNEI. The CDR3 extends over 15 amino acids. V trimming: 7 bases; J trimming: 1 base; junction bases outside the gene matches: 5. CDR3: CASMGQGLSNQPQHF. CDR3 DNA sequence: TGTGCCAGCATGGGACAGGGTTTGAGCAATCAGCCCCAGCATTTT.

The genes are TRBV4-1 and TRBJ2-3; a possible D gene is TRBD2 (7 bases). The CDR3 has 16 amino acids. Germline assignment: CDR1 MGHRA and CDR2 YSYEKL. V lost 4 bases and J lost 2, with 16 bases in between. The CDR3 here is CASSPLQGGATDTQYF. CDR3 in DNA: TGCGCCAGCAGCCCACTACAGGGAGGGGCCACAGATACGCAGTATTTT.

This clone was seen only a few times. The chain employs TRBV5-1 and TRBJ2-5; 10 bases fit TRBD2. This CDR3 has 15 amino acids. J gave up 2 bases and V 2 bases, and 3 bases lay outside the gene matches. Per the germline V gene, CDR1 is SGHRS and CDR2 is YFSETQ. CDR3 in DNA: TGCGCCAGCAGCTTTAGCGGGGGGCTTCAAGAGACCCAGTACTTC. Residues: CASSFSGGLQETQYF.

This clone was seen a single time. The chain carries TRBV13 and TRBJ2-7; D uncertain. Germline loops: CDR1 PRHDT, CDR2 FYEKMQ (reference sequence). The V and J ends lost 4 bases and 0 bases respectively, with 7 bases between them. The CDR3 runs 13 residues. The chain's CDR3 is CASSSESSYEQYF. The DNA for the CDR3 is TGTGCCAGCAGCTCGGAGAGCTCCTACGAGCAGTACTTC.

This sequence joins TRBV28 and TRBJ2-3, with 8 bases lining up with TRBD2. The junction had 16 bases not matched to a gene; V was cut back by 6 bases and J by 2 bases. The CDR3 is made up of 18 amino acids. Germline V gene sequence: CDR1 MDHEN, CDR2 SYDVKM. The CDR3 DNA sequence: TGTGCCAGCAGCCCCAGGGCGGGCGGGGGGCATTACACAGATACGCAGTATTTT. Translated: CASSPRAGGGHYTDTQYF.

This chain uses TRBV27 with TRBJ1-6, with D possibly TRBD1 on 5 matching bases. The V end lost 8 bases, the J end lost 7 bases, and 12 bases lay between the germline ends. The CDR3 extends over 13 amino acids. The germline V gene encodes CDR1 MNHEY and CDR2 SMNVEV (reference sequence). Here the CDR3 reads CASGRQSNSPLHF. The DNA for the CDR3 is TGTGCCAGCGGAAGACAGTCGAATTCACCCCTCCACTTT.

V is TRBV7-2 and J is TRBJ1-6; 7 bases match TRBD1. The length of the CDR3 is 19 residues. From germline, CDR1 is SGHTA and CDR2 FQGNSA. The junction had 12 bases not matched to a gene; V was cut back by 4 bases and J by 0 bases. This CDR3 is CASSYVPRDSRSYNSPLHF. The CDR3 bases are TGTGCCAGCAGCTACGTCCCCCGGGACAGCCGCTCCTATAATTCACCCCTCCACTTT.

The chain carries TRBV27 and TRBJ2-1, with 11 bases that match TRBD2. This CDR3 is 14 amino acids long. Trimming removed 3 bases from V and 9 bases from J; junction bases left unmatched: 4. The germline CDR1 and CDR2 sequences are MNHEY and SMNVEV (reference sequence). Written as DNA, the CDR3 is TGTGCCAGCAGTTTTGTCCTAGCGGGGGGTGAGCAGTTCTTC. Protein: CASSFVLAGGEQFF.

This chain joins TRBV6-5 and TRBJ2-1; 10 bases align to TRBD1. The length of the CDR3 is 14 residues. The germline V gene encodes CDR1 MNHEY and CDR2 SVGAGI. After removal of 4 bases from V and 6 bases from J, the junction contained 3 bases not matched to a gene. In DNA form, the CDR3 reads TGTGCCAGCAGTTCCGGGACAGGGGTCAATGAGCAGTTCTTC. Its protein product is CASSSGTGVNEQFF.

The chain uses TRBV19 and TRBJ2-2; possible D gene TRBD1, 5 bases. V gave up 7 bases and J gave up 4 bases, with 13 bases separating them. The germline V gene has CDR1 LNHDA and CDR2 SQIVND (reference sequence). The CDR3 length is 14 residues. The CDR3 region has the DNA TGTGCCAGTATGTGGGGCGCGAGCACCGGGGAGCTGTTTTTT. It translates to CASMWGASTGELFF.

The V call is TRBV28, the J call TRBJ1-2; the D is unclear. The V gene's germline CDR1 is MDHEN and CDR2 SYDVKM. V lost 6 bases to trimming and J lost 8 bases, with 13 bases between them. The CDR3 has 12 amino acids. CDR3 protein: CASSPPAGGYTF. The CDR3 bases are TGTGCCAGCAGCCCCCCGGCGGGGGGCTACACCTTC.

This chain connects TRBV2 to TRBJ1-2; no clear D. This CDR3 is 14 amino acids long. Germline-derived CDR1 and CDR2 are SNHLY and FYNNEI. V was pared by 0 bases and J by 8 bases, with 13 bases between. CDR3 in DNA: TGTGCCAGCAGTGAAGCGGGAGGGATTGGCGGCTACACCTTC. The encoded protein is CASSEAGGIGGYTF. Drawing the rest from reference TRBV2 and TRBJ1-2, the complete variable domain is EPEVTQTPSHQVTQMGQEVILRCVPISNHLYFYWYRQILGQKVEFLVSFYNNEISEKSEIFDDQFSVERPDGSNFTLKIRSTKLEDSAMYFCASSEAGGIGGYTFGSGTRLTVV.

The V gene is TRBV5-6, the J gene TRBJ2-1; possible D gene TRBD1, 6 bases. Germline V lookup: CDR1 SGHDT, CDR2 YYEEEE. The CDR3 totals 16 residues. Between the trimmed V and J ends, which lost 0 bases and 4 bases, there was a span of 14 bases. CDR3 residues: CASSLVGTILYNEQFF. The CDR3 DNA sequence: TGTGCCAGCAGCTTGGTGGGGACAATTCTATACAATGAGCAGTTCTTC.

CDR3 protein: CASSIIGAPRIYEQYF. The DNA for the CDR3 is TGTGCCAGTAGTATAATTGGGGCCCCGAGAATCTACGAGCAGTACTTC. The genes are TRBV19 and TRBJ2-7; possibly TRBD1 for D (5 bases). V was clipped by 2 bases and J by 3 bases, with 17 bases between them. Germline CDR1 and CDR2: LNHDA and SQIVND (reference sequence). This CDR3 spans 16 amino acids.

The chain links TRBV4-3 to TRBJ1-4, with a weak D call TRBD1 (5 bases). The CDR3 is 15 residues long. Between the trimmed V and J ends, which lost 0 bases and 8 bases, there was a span of 13 bases. CDR1 and CDR2 from the germline V gene are LGHNA and YSLEER. CDR3 loop: CASSQDREVREKLFF. As DNA, the CDR3 is TGCGCCAGCAGCCAAGACAGGGAGGTTCGGGAAAAACTGTTTTTT.

V usage is TRBV7-9 and J usage is TRBJ1-6; no clear D. Germline V CDR1 and CDR2: SEHNR, FQNEAQ (reference sequence). The CDR3 spans 14 residues. V was pared by 6 bases and J by 7 bases, with 13 bases between. The CDR3, as DNA: TGTGCCAGCAGTCCAACAGCTCTGAATTCACCCCTCCACTTT. Translation gives CASSPTALNSPLHF.

The V call is TRBV6-1, the J call TRBJ1-2; TRBD1 matches 8 bases. The CDR3 is 14 residues long. In germline, CDR1 is MNHNS, CDR2 SASEGT. The J segment lost 5 bases and the V segment lost 7 bases, leaving 9 bases of the junction unmatched. The CDR3 loop reads CASNFVGQGYGYTF. The DNA for the CDR3 is TGTGCCAGCAATTTTGTTGGACAGGGATATGGCTACACCTTC.

This clone was seen just once. CDR3 DNA: TGTGCCAGCAGTTTCTCCCGGGGGTTGGTAGAGACCCAGTACTTC. Translated: CASSFSRGLVETQYF. J is TRBJ2-5 and V is TRBV27; D might be TRBD2 (6 bases). The CDR3 is made up of 15 amino acids. V lost 3 bases, J lost 4 bases, and 15 bases lay in between. Germline V gene lookup returns CDR1 MNHEY and CDR2 SMNVEV (reference sequence).

The J gene is TRBJ2-7, the V gene TRBV7-2; possibly TRBD1 for D (6 bases). This CDR3 is 13 amino acids long. The germline gives CDR1 SGHTA, CDR2 FQGNSA. With 5 bases removed from V and 6 bases from J, the gap between germline ends came to 14 bases. In nucleotides, the CDR3 is TGTGCCAGCAGCCCGAGACAGGCCAGCGAGCAGTACTTC. This sequence encodes CASSPRQASEQYF.

This chain connects TRBV6-1 to TRBJ2-7; D remains unclear. V lost 3 bases and J lost 5, with 8 bases in between. Germline CDR1 MNHNS, CDR2 SASEGT. The CDR3 extends over 12 amino acids. DNA for the CDR3: TGTGCCAGCAGTGATGGGCAGAACGAGCAGTACGTC. Residues: CASSDGQNEQYV.

This clone was counted a single time. The chain joins TRBV2 to TRBJ2-1; the match to TRBD2 covers 10 bases. The CDR3 spans 16 residues. Looked up from germline, CDR1 is SNHLY and CDR2 is FYNNEI. V was pared by 10 bases and J by 2 bases, with 11 bases of the junction left unmatched. CDR3 nucleotides: TGTGCCACCCTCCCGGCTAGCGGGGGCCCCTACAATGAGCAGTTCTTC. Protein product: CATLPASGGPYNEQFF.

The chain carries TRBV7-9 and TRBJ2-5; TRBD2 matches 9 bases. V was clipped by 1 base and J by 1 base; unmatched bases: 7. CDR1 is SEHNR and CDR2 is FQNEAQ in the germline V gene (reference sequence). This CDR3 is built from 17 residues. The CDR3 reads CASSLVAGGRFQETQYF. The DNA for the CDR3 is TGTGCCAGCAGCTTAGTTGCGGGGGGGCGTTTCCAAGAGACCCAGTACTTC.

The genes are TRBV5-1 and TRBJ2-1; a possible D gene is TRBD2 (5 bases). Germline CDR1 is SGHRS and CDR2 is YFSETQ. The CDR3 runs to 14 residues. The V end lost 0 bases, the J end lost 5 bases, and 9 bases lay between the germline ends. CDR3 amino acids: CASSLVGRNNEQFF. The CDR3 nucleotides are TGCGCCAGCAGCTTGGTAGGGAGAAACAATGAGCAGTTCTTC. The entire variable domain, with the rest obtained from reference TRBV5-1 and TRBJ2-1, is as follows: KAGVTQTPRYLIKTRGQQVTLSCSPISGHRSVSWYQQTPGQGLQFLFEYFSETQRNKGNFPGRFSGRQFSNSRSEMNVSTLELGDSALYLCASSLVGRNNEQFFGPGTRLTVL.